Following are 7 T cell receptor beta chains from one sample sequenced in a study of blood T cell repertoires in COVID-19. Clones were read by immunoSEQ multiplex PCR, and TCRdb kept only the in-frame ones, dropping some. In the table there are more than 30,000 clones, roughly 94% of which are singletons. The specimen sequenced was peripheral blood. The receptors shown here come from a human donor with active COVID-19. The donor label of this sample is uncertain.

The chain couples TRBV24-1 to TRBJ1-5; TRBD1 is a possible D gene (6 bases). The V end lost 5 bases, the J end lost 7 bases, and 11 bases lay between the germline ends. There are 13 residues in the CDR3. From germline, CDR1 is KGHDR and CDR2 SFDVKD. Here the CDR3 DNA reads TGTGCCACCAGTGGTCAGGGGTGGCAGCCCCAGCATTTT. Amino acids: CATSGQGWQPQHF.

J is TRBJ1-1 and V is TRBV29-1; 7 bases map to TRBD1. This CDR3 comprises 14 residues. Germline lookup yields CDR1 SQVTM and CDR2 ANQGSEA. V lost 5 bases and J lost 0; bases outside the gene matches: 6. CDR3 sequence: CSVFGQAMNTEAFF. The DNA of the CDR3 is TGCAGCGTTTTCGGACAGGCCATGAACACTGAAGCTTTCTTT.

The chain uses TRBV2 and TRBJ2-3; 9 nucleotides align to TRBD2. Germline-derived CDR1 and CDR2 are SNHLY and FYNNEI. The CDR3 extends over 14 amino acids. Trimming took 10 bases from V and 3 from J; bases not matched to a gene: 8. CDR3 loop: CANRLAEGTDTQYF. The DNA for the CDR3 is TGTGCCAACAGACTAGCGGAGGGTACAGATACGCAGTATTTT.

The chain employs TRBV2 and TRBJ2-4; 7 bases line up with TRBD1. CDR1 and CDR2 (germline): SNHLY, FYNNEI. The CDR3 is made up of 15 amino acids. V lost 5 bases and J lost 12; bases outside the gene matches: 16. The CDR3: CASSTQQDRREYQYF. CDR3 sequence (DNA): TGTGCCAGCAGTACTCAGCAGGACAGGAGAGAGTATCAGTACTTC.

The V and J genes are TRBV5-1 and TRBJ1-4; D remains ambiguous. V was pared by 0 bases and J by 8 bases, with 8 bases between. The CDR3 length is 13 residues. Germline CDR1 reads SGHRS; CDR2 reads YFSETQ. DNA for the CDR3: TGCGCCAGCAGCTTGGAGATCGGGGAAAAACTGTTTTTT. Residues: CASSLEIGEKLFF.

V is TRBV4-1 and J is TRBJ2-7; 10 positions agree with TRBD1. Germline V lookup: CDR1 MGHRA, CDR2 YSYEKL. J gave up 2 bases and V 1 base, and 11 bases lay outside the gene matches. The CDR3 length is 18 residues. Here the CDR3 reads CASSQAPRGGQGAYEQYF. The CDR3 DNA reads TGCGCCAGCAGCCAAGCGCCGAGGGGTGGACAGGGGGCCTACGAGCAGTACTTC.

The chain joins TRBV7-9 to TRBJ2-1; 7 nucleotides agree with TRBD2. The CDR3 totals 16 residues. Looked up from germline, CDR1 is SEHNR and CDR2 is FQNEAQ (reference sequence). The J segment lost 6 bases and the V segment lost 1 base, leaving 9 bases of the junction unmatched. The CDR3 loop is CASSLVKTGLSNEQFF. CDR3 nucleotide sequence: TGTGCCAGCAGCTTAGTTAAAACGGGACTATCCAATGAGCAGTTCTTC.